The rows below give T cell receptor beta chains drawn from one sample of a study of blood T cell repertoires in COVID-19. Sequencing was performed with immunoSEQ multiplex PCR; in TCRdb, only in-frame clones are kept and a portion is missing. The sample lists roughly 80,000 clones; over 80% were seen once. Sequenced sample: peripheral blood. These receptors were obtained from a human donor in a cohort sampled during active COVID-19. The CDR3 runs from the conserved cysteine through the conserved F or W. A D gene is named only where the DNA matches it firmly. Clone size is shown for a subset of rows, as once, few, many or a class of expanded clone.

clone_size	j_call	v_call	d_call	cdr3_nt	cdr3_aa
few	TRBJ2-7	TRBV11-2	-	TGTGCCAGCACCGTTACGGGGGCCTACGAGCAGTACTTC	CASTVTGAYEQYF
once	TRBJ2-3	TRBV5-5	TRBD2	TGTGCCAGCAGCTTGCGACTAGCGGGTGGGGGGGATACGCAGTATTTT	CASSLRLAGGGDTQYF
-	TRBJ2-7	TRBV6-5	-	TGTGCCAGCTCGTGGGGAAGGGGTTCCTACGAGCAGTACTTC	CASSWGRGSYEQYF
-	TRBJ2-7	TRBV18	TRBD1	TGTGCCAGCTCACCCCGGGACAGGGCTTTCTCCGAGCAGTACTTC	CASSPRDRAFSEQYF
-	TRBJ2-3	TRBV6-6	-	TGTGCCAGCAGTTACAGCGGCACAGATACGCAGTATTTT	CASSYSGTDTQYF
-	TRBJ1-1	TRBV9	-	TGTGCCAGCAGCGTTGGGGCGCTGAACACTGAAGCTTTCTTT	CASSVGALNTEAFF
-	TRBJ2-3	TRBV7-9	-	TGTGCCAGCAGCTTAAGCGGCTTAACCTCGGGAGATACGCAGTATTTT	CASSLSGLTSGDTQYF
-	TRBJ1-2	TRBV19	-	TGTGCCAGTAGTATTCAGAACAGCTATGGCTACACCTTC	CASSIQNSYGYTF
-	TRBJ2-7	TRBV18	-	TGTGCCAGCTCAGGTCTCGGGGGTGAGTACGAGCAGTACTTC	CASSGLGGEYEQYF
-	TRBJ1-2	TRBV5-1	TRBD1	TGCGCCAGCAGCCAGACAGGGGGCTCCTATGGCTACACCTTC	CASSQTGGSYGYTF
-	TRBJ1-1	TRBV19	TRBD1	TGTGCCAGTAAGCGACTTGACAGGGGGAACACTGAAGCTTTCTTT	CASKRLDRGNTEAFF
-	TRBJ2-3	TRBV3-1/TRBV3-2	-	TGTGCCAGCACCTCCCGCGGGGCAGATACGCAGTATTTT	CASTSRGADTQYF
-	TRBJ1-1	TRBV6-1	-	TGTGCCAGCAGTGAACGACACTGGCTAGCCCCACTCTTT	CASSERHWLAPLF
-	TRBJ1-2	TRBV21-1	-	TGTGCCAGCAGCCCGCCCGGGACAGCCAACTATGGCTACACCTTC	CASSPPGTANYGYTF
-	TRBJ1-4	TRBV28	-	TGTGCCAGCAGTTTGAGTGAAAAACTGTTTTTT	CASSLSEKLFF
-	TRBJ1-2	TRBV7-8	-	TGTGCCAGCAGCTTAGCGGAGACGCGGTATGGCTACACCTTC	CASSLAETRYGYTF
-	TRBJ1-2	TRBV6-5	TRBD1	TGTGCCAGCAGCGGTGGGACAGCGGTCGTTGGCTACACCTTC	CASSGGTAVVGYTF
-	TRBJ2-7	TRBV5-6	-	TGTGCCAGCAGCTTGGGGAGGGCGTCCTACGAGCAGTACTTC	CASSLGRASYEQYF
-	TRBJ2-7	TRBV3-1/TRBV3-2	-	TGTGCCAGCAGCCACGTATTGGACAGGCAGTACTTC	CASSHVLDRQYF
-	TRBJ1-2	TRBV7-8	-	TGTGCCAGCAGCTCACCGGCGGGGGTAAATACCTTC	CASSSPAGVNTF
-	TRBJ2-3	TRBV19	TRBD2	TGTGCCAGTAGTCCTCGGAGAGGGAGGGGCGCAGATACGCAGTATTTT	CASSPRRGRGADTQYF
-	TRBJ2-2	TRBV28	-	TGTGCCAGCAGTCCCTTTAGGGGGGGGCCGGGCACCGGGGAGCTGTTTTTT	CASSPFRGGPGTGELFF
once	TRBJ1-2	TRBV6-5	TRBD1	TGTGCCAGCGGGACAGCTAACTATGGCTACACCTTC	CASGTANYGYTF
-	TRBJ2-7	TRBV6-6	-	TGTGCCAGCAGTTACGGAAGGGGGTACGAGCAGTACTTC	CASSYGRGYEQYF
-	TRBJ2-5	TRBV5-4	-	TGTGCCAGCGCCTTCTCGGGGACCCAGTACTTC	CASAFSGTQYF
-	TRBJ2-4	TRBV6-5	-	TGTGCCAGCAGTTCCCTTGGACACCAAAACATTCAGTACTTC	CASSSLGHQNIQYF
few	TRBJ2-3	TRBV5-4	TRBD1	TGTGCCAGCAGAGCAGGGGGCGCGAGAAGCCCAGATACGCAGTATTTT	CASRAGGARSPDTQYF
-	TRBJ2-1	TRBV29-1	TRBD1	TGCAGCGTTGAGAGGGACAGGGGTACCTACAATGAGCAGTTCTTC	CSVERDRGTYNEQFF
-	TRBJ1-5	TRBV7-9	TRBD1	TGTGCCAGCAGCTCCGGACAGGGACATCAGCCCCAGCATTTT	CASSSGQGHQPQHF
once	TRBJ1-2	TRBV6-5	-	TGTGCCAGCAACCCCGGGTCGGCACCACTCTATGGCTACACCTTC	CASNPGSAPLYGYTF
-	TRBJ2-5	TRBV7-9	TRBD2	TGTGCCAGCACACTCCGGACTAGCGGACTTCAAGAGACCCAGTACTTC	CASTLRTSGLQETQYF
-	TRBJ2-3	TRBV6-4	TRBD2	TGTGCCAGCAGCCGGACTAGCGGAGGCACAGATACGCAGTATTTT	CASSRTSGGTDTQYF
-	TRBJ2-7	TRBV11-3	TRBD1	TGTGCCAGCAGCTCCCAGGGGGACGAGCAGTACTTC	CASSSQGDEQYF
-	TRBJ2-7	TRBV4-1	-	TGCGCCAGCAGCCAGGCAGGACAAGCCCGATATTACGAGCAGTACTTC	CASSQAGQARYYEQYF
-	TRBJ2-1	TRBV6-5	TRBD1	TGTGCCAGCAGTTACTCGGCCGGGACAGGGGGCAATGAGCAGTTCTTC	CASSYSAGTGGNEQFF
-	TRBJ1-5	TRBV9	-	TGTGCCAGCAGCGTAGGGTGGCAGGGAGGTCAGCCCCAGCATTTT	CASSVGWQGGQPQHF
-	TRBJ1-2	TRBV7-9	TRBD1	TGTGCCAGCCTGAGACAGGGACTTATGGACTACACCTTC	CASLRQGLMDYTF
-	TRBJ2-5	TRBV28	-	TGTGCCAGCAGTTCAGGGGAGGAGACCCAGTACTTC	CASSSGEETQYF
-	TRBJ2-7	TRBV5-4	TRBD2	TGTGCCAGCAGCTCGACCCGACTAGCGGGAGACTACGAGCAGTACTTC	CASSSTRLAGDYEQYF
-	TRBJ2-3	TRBV28	-	TGTGCCAGCAGTTTAGTGTCCCTCACTACAGATACGCAGTATTTT	CASSLVSLTTDTQYF
few	TRBJ1-6	TRBV30	TRBD1	TGTGCCGGCCAGGGGGGTCTCTCCTATAATTCACCCCTCCACTTT	CAGQGGLSYNSPLHF
-	TRBJ2-5	TRBV19	-	TGTGCCAGTAGTTTCACCGCGTACCAAGAGACCCAGTACTTC	CASSFTAYQETQYF
-	TRBJ1-3	TRBV5-1	-	TGCGCCAGCAGCCCCGGAGGCGGCGGAAACACCATATATTTT	CASSPGGGGNTIYF